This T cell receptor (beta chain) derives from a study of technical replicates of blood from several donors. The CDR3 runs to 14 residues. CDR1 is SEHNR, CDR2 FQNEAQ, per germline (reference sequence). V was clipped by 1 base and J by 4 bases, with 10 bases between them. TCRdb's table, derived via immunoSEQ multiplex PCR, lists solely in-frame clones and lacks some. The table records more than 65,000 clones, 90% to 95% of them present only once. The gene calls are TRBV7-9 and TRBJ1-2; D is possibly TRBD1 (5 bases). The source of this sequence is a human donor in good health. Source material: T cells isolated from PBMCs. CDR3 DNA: TGTGCCAGCAGCTTAGTTTCAGGGTTCTATGGCTACACCTTC. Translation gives CASSLVSGFYGYTF.